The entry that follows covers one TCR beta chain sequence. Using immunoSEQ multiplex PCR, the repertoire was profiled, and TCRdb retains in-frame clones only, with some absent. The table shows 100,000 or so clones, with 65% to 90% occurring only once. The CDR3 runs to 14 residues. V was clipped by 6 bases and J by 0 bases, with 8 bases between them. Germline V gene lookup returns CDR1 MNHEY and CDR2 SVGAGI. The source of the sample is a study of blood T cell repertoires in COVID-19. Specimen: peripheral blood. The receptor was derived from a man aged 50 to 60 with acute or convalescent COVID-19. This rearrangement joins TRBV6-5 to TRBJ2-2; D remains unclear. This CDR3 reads CASRAPSNTGELFF. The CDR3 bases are TGTGCCAGCAGGGCTCCCTCGAACACCGGGGAGCTGTTTTTT.